This T cell receptor beta chain was recorded in a study of cytomegalovirus exposure and HLA in healthy donors. Libraries were prepared by immunoSEQ multiplex PCR; TCRdb keeps only in-frame clonotypes and omits some of them. The sample carries about 110,000 clones, roughly nine tenths recorded once. Between the trimmed V and J ends, which lost 2 bases and 2 bases, there was a span of 19 bases. The CDR3 is made up of 17 amino acids. The receptor was derived from a woman between 18 and 30 years old in good health and CMV-seronegative. Material for sequencing was PBMCs. This chain joins TRBV23-1 and TRBJ2-7, with D maybe TRBD1 (5 bases). TRBV23-1 is annotated as an ORF whose role is uncertain. The CDR3 region is CASSQHIRGEFPYEQYF. The CDR3 DNA is TGCGCCAGCAGTCAACATATAAGGGGCGAGTTTCCCTACGAGCAGTACTTC.